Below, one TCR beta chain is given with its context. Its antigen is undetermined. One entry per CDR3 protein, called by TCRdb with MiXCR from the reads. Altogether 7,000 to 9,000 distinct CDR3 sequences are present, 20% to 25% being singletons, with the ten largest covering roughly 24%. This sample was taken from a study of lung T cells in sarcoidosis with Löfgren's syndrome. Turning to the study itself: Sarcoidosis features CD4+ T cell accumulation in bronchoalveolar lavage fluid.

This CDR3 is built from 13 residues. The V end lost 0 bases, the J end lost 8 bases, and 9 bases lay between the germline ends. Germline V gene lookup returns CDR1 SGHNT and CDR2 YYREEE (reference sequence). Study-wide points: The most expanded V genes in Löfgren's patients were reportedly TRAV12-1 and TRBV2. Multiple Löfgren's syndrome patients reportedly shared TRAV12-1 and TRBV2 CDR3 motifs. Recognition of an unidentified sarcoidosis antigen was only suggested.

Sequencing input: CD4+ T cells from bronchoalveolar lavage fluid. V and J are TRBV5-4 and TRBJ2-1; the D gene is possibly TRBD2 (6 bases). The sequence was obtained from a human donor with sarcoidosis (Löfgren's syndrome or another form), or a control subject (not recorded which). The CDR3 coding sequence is TGTGCCAGCAGCTTGGACAGGAGGGATGAGCAGTTCTTC. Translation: CASSLDRRDEQFF.